This T cell receptor beta chain was sequenced for a study of glioma-infiltrating T cells. General study results and limits: Above-expected tissue-blood divergence occurred in all gliomas, most in low-grade ones. CDR3 overlap between tissue and blood was very small.

This clonotype came up many times. As yet, its antigen is unknown. TCR alpha and beta CDR3 regions were amplified from RNA using iRepertoire nested multiplex PCR. Tissue mRNA or PBMC total RNA, 100-400 ng, went into one-step reverse transcription and amplification. TCRdb reanalysed the multiplex PCR reads using MiXCR and keeps one entry per CDR3 protein. The data hold more than 85,000 distinct CDR3 sequences, with 20% to 25% observed a single time. Per the germline V gene, CDR1 is SGHRS and CDR2 is YFSETQ. V lost 4 bases and J 2 bases, leaving 13 bases between the germline ends. CDR3 length equals 15 residues.

This chain connects TRBV5-1 to TRBJ2-1; tentatively, D is TRBD1 or TRBD2 (5 bases each). Input material: glioma tissue, nonneoplastic brain tissue, or PBMCs (not recorded which). The clonotype was recovered from a human donor with low-grade glioma or glioblastoma, undergoing nonglioma brain surgery, or in good health (not recorded which). The CDR3 coding sequence is TGCGCCAGCAGCCGGGACGGTGGCACCTACAATGAGCAGTTCTTC. The encoded protein is CASSRDGGTYNEQFF. Together with reference TRBV5-1 and TRBJ2-1, the CDR3 gives the full variable domain: KAGVTQTPRYLIKTRGQQVTLSCSPISGHRSVSWYQQTPGQGLQFLFEYFSETQRNKGNFPGRFSGRQFSNSRSEMNVSTLELGDSALYLCASSRDGGTYNEQFFGPGTRLTVL.